These T cell receptor beta chains were read from a single sample in a study of T-cell memory formation after mild COVID-19. TCRdb fed the 5' RACE reads into MiXCR, producing one record per CDR3 protein. The data show around 160,000 distinct CDR3 sequences, with approximately 10% seen just once and approximately 4% held by the top ten. The sequenced sample was PBMCs or a T cell subset sorted from them (not recorded which). The receptor source for this set is a man between 18 and 29 years old who had mild COVID-19 (a few samples of this study predate the infection). Cell type and time point are not known. Both conserved end residues are part of each CDR3. A D gene is named only where the DNA matches it firmly. A clone size is listed for some rows: how often the clone was seen (once, few, many), or a class if it is expanded.

abundance,v_gene,d_gene,j_gene,CDR3aa,CDR3nt
few,TRBV6-2/TRBV6-3,-,TRBJ2-7,CASSKKAISYEQYF,TGTGCCAGCAGCAAGAAAGCAATCTCCTACGAGCAGTACTTC
-,TRBV29-1,TRBD1,TRBJ1-4,CSARGQGLGSNEKLFF,TGCAGCGCGCGGGGACAGGGACTTGGGTCTAATGAAAAACTGTTTTTT
many,TRBV20-1,-,TRBJ1-3,CSASRFSSGNTIYF,TGCAGTGCTAGTAGGTTTTCCTCTGGAAACACCATATATTTT
-,TRBV6-5,-,TRBJ1-2,CASRDPRGYTF,TGTGCCAGCCGCGACCCTCGTGGCTACACCTTC
many,TRBV4-3,TRBD2,TRBJ2-1,CASSQELTSDAEQFF,TGCGCCAGCAGCCAGGAACTCACTAGCGACGCTGAGCAGTTCTTC
-,TRBV29-1,-,TRBJ1-3,CSGGARGNTIYF,TGCAGCGGAGGGGCGAGGGGAAACACCATATATTTT
-,TRBV5-5,-,TRBJ2-1,CASSLARERSYNEQFF,TGTGCCAGCAGCTTGGCCAGGGAGAGGTCCTACAATGAGCAGTTCTTC
few,TRBV28,TRBD1,TRBJ1-4,CASTGQGREKLFF,TGTGCCAGTACGGGACAGGGACGCGAAAAACTGTTTTTT
-,TRBV29-1,TRBD1,TRBJ2-3,CSVDRGKRDTQYF,TGCAGCGTTGACAGGGGGAAGAGGGATACGCAGTATTTT
-,TRBV9,-,TRBJ1-1,CASSPYRGNTEAFF,TGTGCCAGCAGCCCATATCGGGGGAACACTGAAGCTTTCTTT
few,TRBV28,TRBD1,TRBJ1-2,CASSSTTGAYYGYTF,TGTGCCAGCAGTTCCACGACAGGGGCCTACTATGGCTACACCTTC
-,TRBV6-2/TRBV6-3,-,TRBJ2-3,CASRESGGSDTQYF,TGTGCCAGCAGAGAGTCGGGGGGCTCGGATACGCAGTATTTT
-,TRBV12-3/TRBV12-4,-,TRBJ1-5,CASSPTGFWQPQHF,TGTGCCAGCAGTCCCACGGGGTTTTGGCAGCCCCAGCATTTT
few,TRBV10-3,TRBD1,TRBJ2-3,CAIWGQEPTDTQYF,TGTGCCATCTGGGGACAGGAACCTACAGATACGCAGTATTTT
many,TRBV7-8,-,TRBJ2-2,CASSSTENTGELFF,TGTGCCAGCAGCTCGACAGAAAACACCGGGGAGCTGTTTTTT